The 17 T cell receptor beta chains below all came from one sample that was sequenced in a study of CD8+ T cells in alopecia areata. Sequencing templates came from extracted RNA that was reverse transcribed into cDNA. Clones were read by immunoSEQ multiplex PCR, and TCRdb kept only the in-frame ones, dropping some. The sample contains some 170,000 clones, roughly 63% of which appear only once. The specimen comprised CD4+ T cells sorted from blood, sampled at week 0. These TCRs come from a human donor with alopecia areata.

The chain has TRBV30 and TRBJ1-2; weak D call: TRBD1 (6 bases). The V end was cut by 3 bases, the J end by 5 bases, with 16 bases between. The CDR3 covers 14 residues. In germline, CDR1 is GTSNPN, CDR2 SVGIG (reference sequence). CDR3 protein: CAWSDIKGQYGYTF. CDR3 sequence (DNA): TGTGCCTGGAGCGACATCAAAGGACAGTATGGCTACACCTTC.

The gene calls are TRBV4-3 and TRBJ2-1; possible D gene TRBD2, 7 bases. The CDR3 runs to 16 residues. With 0 bases removed from V and 5 bases from J, the gap between germline ends came to 14 bases. Germline-derived CDR1 and CDR2 are LGHNA and YSLEER. This chain's CDR3 is CASSQDFAGADNEQFF. CDR3 sequence (DNA): TGCGCCAGCAGCCAAGATTTCGCGGGGGCGGACAATGAGCAGTTCTTC.

CDR3 bases: TGCAGTGCTTACGGCACAGATACGCAGTATTTT. Its translation: CSAYGTDTQYF. This sequence joins TRBV20-1 and TRBJ2-3; D is uncertain. The CDR3 has 11 residues. V lost 5 bases and J 1 base, leaving 4 bases between the germline ends. CDR1 and CDR2 from the germline V gene are DFQATT and SNEGSKA (reference sequence).

At least ten counts were recorded for this clone. V usage is TRBV6-6 and J usage is TRBJ2-5; 8 bases agree with TRBD1. Per germline, CDR1 MNHNY and CDR2 SVGAGI (reference sequence). The CDR3 length is 13 residues. Trimming removed 6 bases from V and 5 bases from J; junction bases left unmatched: 5. The CDR3 here is CASSRGQGETQYF. The CDR3 DNA is TGTGCCAGCAGCCGTGGACAGGGTGAGACCCAGTACTTC.

The chain uses TRBV30 and TRBJ1-1, with TRBD1 as a possible D gene (6 bases). V was cut by 2 bases and J by 4 bases, with 11 bases left in between. Germline CDR1 and CDR2: GTSNPN and SVGIG (reference sequence). This CDR3 is built from 13 residues. The CDR3 DNA sequence: TGTGCCTGGAGTAAACAGGGAGGCACTGAAGCTTTCTTT. The encoded protein is CAWSKQGGTEAFF.

This rearrangement joins TRBV25-1 to TRBJ2-7; D is unclear. The CDR3 length is 12 residues. The germline CDR1 and CDR2 sequences are MGHDK and SYGVNS. Trimming removed 3 bases from V and 2 bases from J, with 5 bases in between. CDR3 bases: TGTGCCAGCAGTGATACAGCCTACGAGCAGTACTTC. Amino acid sequence: CASSDTAYEQYF.

J is TRBJ1-5 and V is TRBV30, with 7 bases fitting TRBD1. CDR3 length: 15 amino acids. CDR1 and CDR2 (germline): GTSNPN, SVGIG (reference sequence). The ends lost 2 bases at V and 7 bases at J; junction bases unmatched: 11. The CDR3 sequence: CAWSRGGGAEQPQHF. The CDR3 region has the DNA TGTGCCTGGAGTCGGGGAGGGGGCGCTGAGCAGCCCCAGCATTTT.

This clone was seen once. The rearrangement links TRBV20-1 to TRBJ2-7; no clear D gene. The V gene lost 6 bases and the J gene lost 7 bases, with 13 bases spanning the gap. CDR3 length: 11 amino acids. Germline CDR1 reads DFQATT; CDR2 reads SNEGSKA (reference sequence). The CDR3 sequence is CSAERGQEQYF. The CDR3 nucleotides are TGCAGTGCGGAGCGAGGCCAGGAGCAGTACTTC.

This clone has a handful of counts. This rearrangement joins TRBV6-6 to TRBJ1-2; D may be TRBD1 (6 bases). The CDR3 has 14 residues. V shed 3 bases and J shed 4 bases, with 12 bases lying between them. Germline loops: CDR1 MNHNY, CDR2 SVGAGI (reference sequence). CDR3 in amino acids: CASSYRGLGYGYTF. DNA for the CDR3: TGTGCCAGCAGTTATCGGGGGCTTGGCTATGGCTACACCTTC.

This clone was seen a single time. This chain links TRBV23-1 with TRBJ2-3; D perhaps matches TRBD1 (5 bases). TRBV23-1 is an ORF, and what it does is uncertain. The CDR3 has 15 residues. V was trimmed by 6 bases and J by 2 bases, leaving 15 bases between them. CDR3 sequence (DNA): TGCGCCAGCAGCCGCGACAGTGAATTCACAGATACGCAGTATTTT. It yields the protein CASSRDSEFTDTQYF.

The chain combines TRBV29-1 with TRBJ2-7; D perhaps matches TRBD2 (6 bases). This CDR3 spans 13 amino acids. V lost 5 bases and J 0 bases, leaving 11 bases between the germline ends. CDR1 and CDR2 (germline): SQVTM, ANQGSEA. CDR3 residues: CSVKRGVSYEQYF. Here the CDR3 DNA reads TGCAGCGTTAAACGCGGGGTCTCCTACGAGCAGTACTTC.

In its sample, this clone was seen a few times. V gene TRBV30 combines with J gene TRBJ1-1; no definite D call. V was trimmed by 0 bases and J by 3 bases, leaving 8 bases between them. The CDR3 runs 13 residues. Germline CDR1 GTSNPN, CDR2 SVGIG (reference sequence). The CDR3: CAWSVRTDTEAFF. CDR3 sequence (DNA): TGTGCCTGGAGTGTACGGACTGACACTGAAGCTTTCTTT. The variable domain in full, with the rest retrieved from reference TRBV30 and TRBJ1-1, is SQTIHQWPATLVQPVGSPLSLECTVEGTSNPNLYWYRQAAGRGLQLLFYSVGIGQISSEVPQNLSASRPQDRQFILSSKKLLLSDSGFYLCAWSVRTDTEAFFGQGTRLTVV.

This chain uses TRBV30 with TRBJ2-7; D unclear. V lost 2 bases and J 2 bases, leaving 16 bases between the germline ends. The CDR3 extends over 15 amino acids. Germline V lookup: CDR1 GTSNPN, CDR2 SVGIG (reference sequence). This CDR3 is CAWSRLEPPTYEQYF. CDR3 DNA sequence: TGTGCCTGGAGTAGGCTGGAGCCCCCAACCTACGAGCAGTACTTC.

This chain uses TRBV4-3 with TRBJ1-5; unclear D gene. The CDR3 is made up of 14 amino acids. Trimming cost V 2 bases and J 5 bases, with 10 bases left between them. Germline V gene lookup returns CDR1 LGHNA and CDR2 YSLEER. CDR3 sequence reads: CASSQYSTDQPQHF. DNA for the CDR3: TGCGCCAGCAGCCAATATTCAACTGATCAGCCCCAGCATTTT.

This clone has a single count. The chain couples TRBV30 to TRBJ1-4; D remains unclear. The CDR3 sequence is 14 residues long. Germline-derived CDR1 and CDR2 are GTSNPN and SVGIG (reference sequence). V was clipped by 5 bases and J by 8 bases, with 18 bases between them. This chain's CDR3 is CAWGIGLGSEKLFF. For the CDR3, the DNA is TGTGCCTGGGGTATAGGGTTGGGGTCCGAAAAACTGTTTTTT.

For this clone: This sample includes further DNA sequences coding for the same CDR3. The V gene is TRBV19, the J gene TRBJ1-1; D gene ambiguous. With 1 base removed from V and 1 base from J, the gap between germline ends came to 1 base. The CDR3 has 12 amino acids. Germline loops: CDR1 LNHDA, CDR2 SQIVND (reference sequence). This chain's CDR3 is CASSIGNTEAFF. The CDR3 DNA reads TGTGCCAGTAGTATAGGGAACACTGAAGCTTTCTTT.

The V gene is TRBV29-1, the J gene TRBJ1-4; D remains ambiguous. V shed 4 bases and J shed 8 bases, with 11 bases lying between them. The CDR3 has 12 amino acids. Germline CDR1 and CDR2: SQVTM and ANQGSEA. CDR3 protein: CSVVVQGEKLFF. The CDR3 nucleotides are TGCAGCGTTGTTGTCCAAGGAGAAAAACTGTTTTTT.